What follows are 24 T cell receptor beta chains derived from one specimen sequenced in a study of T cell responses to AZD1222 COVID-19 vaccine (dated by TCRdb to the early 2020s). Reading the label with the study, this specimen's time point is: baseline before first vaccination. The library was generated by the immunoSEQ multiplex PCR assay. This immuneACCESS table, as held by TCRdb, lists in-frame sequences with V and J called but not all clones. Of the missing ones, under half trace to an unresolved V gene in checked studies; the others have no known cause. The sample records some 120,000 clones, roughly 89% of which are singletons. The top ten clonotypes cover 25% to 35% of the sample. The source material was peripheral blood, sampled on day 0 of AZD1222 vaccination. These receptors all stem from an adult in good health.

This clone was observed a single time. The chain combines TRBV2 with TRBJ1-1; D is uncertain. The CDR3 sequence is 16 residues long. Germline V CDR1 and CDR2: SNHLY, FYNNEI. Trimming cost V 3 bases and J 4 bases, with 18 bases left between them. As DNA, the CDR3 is TGTGCCAGCAGTGAGATCTCATCTGGGGTCGGCACTGAAGCTTTCTTT. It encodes CASSEISSGVGTEAFF.

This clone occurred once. In DNA, the CDR3 is TGTGCCAGCAGTTTAAACGGGGCCTATCAGCCCCAGCATTTT. Its translation: CASSLNGAYQPQHF. The chain uses TRBV28 and TRBJ1-5, with D possibly matching TRBD1 (5 bases). Germline CDR1 is MDHEN and CDR2 is SYDVKM. CDR3 length: 14 residues. V was pared by 2 bases and J by 5 bases, with 10 bases between.

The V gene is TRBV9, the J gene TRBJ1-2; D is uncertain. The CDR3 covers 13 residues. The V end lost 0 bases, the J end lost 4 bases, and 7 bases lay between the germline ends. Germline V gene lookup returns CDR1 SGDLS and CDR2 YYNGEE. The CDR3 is CASSVEEGYGYTF. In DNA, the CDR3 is TGTGCCAGCAGCGTAGAGGAGGGCTATGGCTACACCTTC.

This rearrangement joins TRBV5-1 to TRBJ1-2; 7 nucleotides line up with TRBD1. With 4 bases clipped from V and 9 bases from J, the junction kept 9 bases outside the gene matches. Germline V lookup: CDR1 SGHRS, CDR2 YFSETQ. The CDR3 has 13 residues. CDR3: CASSGQVPQSYTF. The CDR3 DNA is TGCGCCAGCAGCGGACAGGTACCCCAGAGCTACACCTTC. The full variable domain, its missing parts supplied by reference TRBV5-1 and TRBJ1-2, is KAGVTQTPRYLIKTRGQQVTLSCSPISGHRSVSWYQQTPGQGLQFLFEYFSETQRNKGNFPGRFSGRQFSNSRSEMNVSTLELGDSALYLCASSGQVPQSYTFGSGTRLTVV.

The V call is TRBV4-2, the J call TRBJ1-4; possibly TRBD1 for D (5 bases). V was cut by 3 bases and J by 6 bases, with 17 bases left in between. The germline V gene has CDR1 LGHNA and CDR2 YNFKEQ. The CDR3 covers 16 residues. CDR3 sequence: CASSQEGRQVDEKLFF. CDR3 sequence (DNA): TGTGCCAGCAGCCAGGAGGGACGGCAGGTGGATGAAAAACTGTTTTTT.

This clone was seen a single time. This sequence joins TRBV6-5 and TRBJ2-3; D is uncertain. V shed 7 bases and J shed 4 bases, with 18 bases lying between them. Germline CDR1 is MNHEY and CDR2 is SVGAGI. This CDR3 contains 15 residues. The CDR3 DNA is TGTGCCAGCAACGAACGGGCCCCTGGGGCAGATACGCAGTATTTT. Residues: CASNERAPGADTQYF.

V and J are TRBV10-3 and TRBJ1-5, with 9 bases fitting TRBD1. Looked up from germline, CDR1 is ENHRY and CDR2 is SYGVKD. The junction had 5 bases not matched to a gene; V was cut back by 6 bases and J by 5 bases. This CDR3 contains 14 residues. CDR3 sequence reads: CAISGTGRDQPQHF. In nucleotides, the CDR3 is TGTGCCATCAGCGGGACAGGGAGGGATCAGCCCCAGCATTTT.

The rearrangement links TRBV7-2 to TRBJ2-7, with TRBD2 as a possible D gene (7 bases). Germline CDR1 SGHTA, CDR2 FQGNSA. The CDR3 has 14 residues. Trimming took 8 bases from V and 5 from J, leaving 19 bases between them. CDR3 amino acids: CASAPKGGRHEQYF. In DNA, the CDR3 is TGTGCCAGCGCCCCGAAGGGGGGGCGCCACGAGCAGTACTTC. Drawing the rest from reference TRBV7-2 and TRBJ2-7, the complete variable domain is GAGVSQSPSNKVTEKGKDVELRCDPISGHTALYWYRQSLGQGLEFLIYFQGNSAPDKSGLPSDRFSAERTGGSVSTLTIQRTQQEDSAVYLCASAPKGGRHEQYFGPGTRLTVT.

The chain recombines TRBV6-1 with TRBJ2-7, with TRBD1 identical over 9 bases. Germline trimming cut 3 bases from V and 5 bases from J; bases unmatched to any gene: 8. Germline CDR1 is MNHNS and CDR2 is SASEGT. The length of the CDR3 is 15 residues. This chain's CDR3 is CASSEPGQGGDEQYF. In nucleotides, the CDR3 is TGTGCCAGCAGTGAGCCGGGACAGGGAGGTGACGAGCAGTACTTC.

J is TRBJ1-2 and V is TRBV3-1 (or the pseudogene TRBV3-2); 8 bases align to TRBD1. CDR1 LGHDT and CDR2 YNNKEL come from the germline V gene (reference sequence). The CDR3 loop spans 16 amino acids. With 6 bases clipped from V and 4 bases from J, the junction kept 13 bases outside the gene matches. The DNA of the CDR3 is TGTGCCAGCAGGCTTTCCGGGACAGGAGTCCCCTATGGCTACACCTTC. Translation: CASRLSGTGVPYGYTF.

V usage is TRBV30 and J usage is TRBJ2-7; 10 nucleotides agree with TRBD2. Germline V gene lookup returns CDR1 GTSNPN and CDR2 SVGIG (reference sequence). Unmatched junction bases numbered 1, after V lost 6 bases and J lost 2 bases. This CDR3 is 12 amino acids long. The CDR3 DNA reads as TGTGCCTGTACTAGCGGGACCTACGAGCAGTACTTC. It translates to CACTSGTYEQYF.

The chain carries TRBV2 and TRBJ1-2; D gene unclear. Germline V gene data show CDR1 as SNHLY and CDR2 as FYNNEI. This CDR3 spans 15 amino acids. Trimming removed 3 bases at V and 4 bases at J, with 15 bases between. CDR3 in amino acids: CASSDRGQAIYGYTF. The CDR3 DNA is TGTGCCAGCAGTGATCGTGGGCAGGCAATCTATGGCTACACCTTC.

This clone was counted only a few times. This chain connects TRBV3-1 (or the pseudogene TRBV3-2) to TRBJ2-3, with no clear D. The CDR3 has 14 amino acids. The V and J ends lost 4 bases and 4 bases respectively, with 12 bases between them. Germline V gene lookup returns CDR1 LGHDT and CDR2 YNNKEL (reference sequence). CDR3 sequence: CASSRRVGSDTQYF. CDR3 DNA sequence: TGTGCCAGCAGCCGTCGGGTGGGGTCAGATACGCAGTATTTT.

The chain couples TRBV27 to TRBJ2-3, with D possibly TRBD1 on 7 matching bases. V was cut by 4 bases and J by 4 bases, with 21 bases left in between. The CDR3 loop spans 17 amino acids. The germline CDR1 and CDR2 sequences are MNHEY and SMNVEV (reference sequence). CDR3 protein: CASSSSSPRGAPDTQYF. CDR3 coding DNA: TGTGCCAGCAGTTCCAGTTCCCCCAGGGGGGCCCCAGATACGCAGTATTTT.

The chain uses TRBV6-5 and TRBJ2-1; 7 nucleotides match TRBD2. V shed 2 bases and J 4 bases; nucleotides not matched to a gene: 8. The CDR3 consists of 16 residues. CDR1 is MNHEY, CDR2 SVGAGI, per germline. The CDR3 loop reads CASSYGADGGYNEQFF. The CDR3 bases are TGTGCCAGCAGTTACGGGGCCGACGGGGGGTACAATGAGCAGTTCTTC.

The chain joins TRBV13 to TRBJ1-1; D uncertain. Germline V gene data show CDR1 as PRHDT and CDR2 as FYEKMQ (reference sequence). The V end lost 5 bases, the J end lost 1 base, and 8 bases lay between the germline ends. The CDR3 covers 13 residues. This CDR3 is CASSIEWNTEAFF. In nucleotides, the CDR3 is TGTGCCAGCAGCATAGAATGGAACACTGAAGCTTTCTTT.

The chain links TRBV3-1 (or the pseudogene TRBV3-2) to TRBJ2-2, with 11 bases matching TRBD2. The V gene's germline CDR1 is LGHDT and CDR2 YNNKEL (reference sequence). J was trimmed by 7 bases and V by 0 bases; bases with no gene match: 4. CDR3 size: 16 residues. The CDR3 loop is CASSQDLAGGIGELFF. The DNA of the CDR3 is TGTGCCAGCAGCCAAGATCTAGCGGGGGGAATCGGGGAGCTGTTTTTT.

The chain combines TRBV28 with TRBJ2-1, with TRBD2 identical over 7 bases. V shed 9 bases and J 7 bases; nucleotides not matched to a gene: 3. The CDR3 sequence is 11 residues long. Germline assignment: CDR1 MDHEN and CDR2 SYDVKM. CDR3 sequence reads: CASGGENEQFF. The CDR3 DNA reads TGTGCCAGTGGGGGGGAGAATGAGCAGTTCTTC. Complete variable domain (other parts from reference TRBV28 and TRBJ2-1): DVKVTQSSRYLVKRTGEKVFLECVQDMDHENMFWYRQDPGLGLRLIYFSYDVKMKEKGDIPEGYSVSREKKERFSLILESASTNQTSMYLCASGGENEQFFGPGTRLTVL.

The CDR3 DNA is TGTGCCAGCAGCTCGGGGCCGAACTATGGCTACACCTTC. Translating gives CASSSGPNYGYTF. The gene calls are TRBV2 and TRBJ1-2, with D maybe TRBD1 (5 bases). Trimming stripped 6 bases from V and 2 bases from J, with 10 bases between. This CDR3 has 13 residues. CDR1 is SNHLY and CDR2 is FYNNEI in the germline V gene. The complete variable domain, with remaining parts taken from reference TRBV2 and TRBJ1-2, reads EPEVTQTPSHQVTQMGQEVILRCVPISNHLYFYWYRQILGQKVEFLVSFYNNEISEKSEIFDDQFSVERPDGSNFTLKIRSTKLEDSAMYFCASSSGPNYGYTFGSGTRLTVV.

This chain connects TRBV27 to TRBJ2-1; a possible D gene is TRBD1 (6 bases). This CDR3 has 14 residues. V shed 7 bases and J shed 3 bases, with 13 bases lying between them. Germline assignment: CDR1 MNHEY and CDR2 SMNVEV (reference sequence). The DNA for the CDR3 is TGTGCCAGCAACCCTGGACAGCTCTACAATGAGCAGTTCTTC. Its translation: CASNPGQLYNEQFF.

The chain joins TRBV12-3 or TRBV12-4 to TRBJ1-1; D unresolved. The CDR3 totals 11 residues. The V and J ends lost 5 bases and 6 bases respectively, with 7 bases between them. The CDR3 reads CASSPLAEAFF. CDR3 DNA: TGTGCCAGCAGTCCTCTAGCTGAAGCTTTCTTT.

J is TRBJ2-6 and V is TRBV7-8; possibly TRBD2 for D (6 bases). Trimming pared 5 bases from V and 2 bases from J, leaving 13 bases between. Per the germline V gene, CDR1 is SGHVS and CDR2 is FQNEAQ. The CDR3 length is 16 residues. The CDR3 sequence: CASSPRGTPGANVLTF. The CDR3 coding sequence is TGTGCCAGCAGCCCACGTGGGACTCCTGGGGCCAACGTCCTGACTTTC.

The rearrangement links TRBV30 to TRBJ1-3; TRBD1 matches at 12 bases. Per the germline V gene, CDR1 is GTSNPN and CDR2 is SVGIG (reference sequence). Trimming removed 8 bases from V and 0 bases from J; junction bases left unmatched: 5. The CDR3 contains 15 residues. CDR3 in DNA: TGTGCCGGGGACAGGGGGCTAAGCTCTGGAAACACCATATATTTT. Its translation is CAGDRGLSSGNTIYF.

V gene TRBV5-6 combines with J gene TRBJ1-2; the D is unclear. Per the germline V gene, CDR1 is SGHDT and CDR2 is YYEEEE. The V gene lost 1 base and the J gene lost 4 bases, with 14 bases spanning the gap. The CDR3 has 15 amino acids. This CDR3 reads CASSLKLIQPYGYTF. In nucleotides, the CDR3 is TGTGCCAGCAGCTTGAAACTCATCCAACCCTATGGCTACACCTTC.